The source of this TCR beta chain is a study of cytomegalovirus exposure and HLA in healthy donors. The PCR ran on 60 Vbeta and 13 Jbeta primers. This table comes from immunoSEQ multiplex PCR, and its TCRdb copy is limited to in-frame clones, with some not included. The top ten clones hold approximately 0.31% of a sample with some 190,000 clones, 86% of them seen once. The germline V and J ends were trimmed by 6 bases and 0 bases, with 15 bases remaining between them. CDR1 is MDHEN and CDR2 is SYDVKM in the germline V gene. The CDR3 consists of 15 residues. This clonotype was obtained from a young woman in good health and CMV-seronegative. The sample taken for sequencing was PBMCs. The chain employs TRBV28 and TRBJ2-7; D is perhaps TRBD1 (6 bases). The CDR3 nucleotides are TGTGCCAGCAGCTTCAGGGGCCCGAGCTCCTACGAGCAGTACTTC. Translated: CASSFRGPSSYEQYF. Full variable domain (rest looked up from reference TRBV28 and TRBJ2-7): DVKVTQSSRYLVKRTGEKVFLECVQDMDHENMFWYRQDPGLGLRLIYFSYDVKMKEKGDIPEGYSVSREKKERFSLILESASTNQTSMYLCASSFRGPSSYEQYFGPGTRLTVT.